Below are 22 T cell receptor beta chains sequenced from a single sample in a study of blood T cell repertoires in COVID-19 (dated by TCRdb to between 2020 and 2021). The library was made by the immunoSEQ multiplex PCR assay. Held by TCRdb, this immuneACCESS table contains in-frame sequences only and omits some clones. Under half of the omission traces to an unresolved V gene where checked; the cause of the rest is unknown. The sample table lists roughly 250,000 clones, about nine tenths of them with a count of one. The ten largest clones take up around 9.5% of the sample. The sample was peripheral blood. These receptors originate from a man aged 40-55 years who had recovered from COVID-19.

This sequence joins TRBV5-1 and TRBJ2-3, with D tentatively TRBD2 (6 bases). Trimming left V 4 bases short and J 4 bases short, with 19 bases between. This CDR3 region has 16 residues. CDR1 and CDR2 (germline): SGHRS, YFSETQ. CDR3 DNA sequence: TGCGCCAGCAGCCCGGAGGTCGCGGGAAGCTCAGATACGCAGTATTTT. Translation gives CASSPEVAGSSDTQYF.

V gene TRBV18 combines with J gene TRBJ2-7, with TRBD1 matching over 7 bases. V lost 6 bases and J lost 6; bases outside the gene matches: 11. CDR1 and CDR2 from the germline V gene are KGHSH and LQKENI. This CDR3 contains 14 residues. Here the CDR3 DNA reads TGTGCCAGCTCCGATAGGGCCAGGGGGTTCGAGCAGTACTTC. It encodes CASSDRARGFEQYF.

This chain uses TRBV18 with TRBJ1-3, with 8 bases that match TRBD1. CDR3 size: 16 residues. Unmatched junction bases numbered 8, after V lost 3 bases and J lost 4 bases. CDR1 is KGHSH and CDR2 is LQKENI in the germline V gene. For the CDR3, the DNA is TGTGCCAGCTCACCGCTTCAGGGGGCGCGAGGAAACACCATATATTTT. Translating gives CASSPLQGARGNTIYF.

This clone was seen a few times. CDR3 sequence (DNA): TGTGCTTTCAAGGACAGGGCCGCTTTCTTT. Amino acid sequence: CAFKDRAAFF. The rearrangement joins TRBV30 to TRBJ1-1, with 8 bases matching TRBD1. Per germline, CDR1 GTSNPN and CDR2 SVGIG (reference sequence). The CDR3 sequence is 10 residues long.

The sample holds one count of this clone. This chain links TRBV5-5 with TRBJ2-5; possibly TRBD1 for D (6 bases). The V end lost 5 bases, the J end lost 2 bases, and 16 bases lay between the germline ends. The CDR3 loop spans 15 amino acids. Per the germline V gene, CDR1 is SGHKS and CDR2 is YYEKEE (reference sequence). Here the CDR3 DNA reads TGTGCCAGCAGGATTTTTAACAGGGAACAAGAGACCCAGTACTTC. It specifies CASRIFNREQETQYF.

This sequence joins TRBV10-1 and TRBJ1-5, with D unresolved. Germline values: CDR1 WNHNN, CDR2 SYGVQD (reference sequence). The CDR3 runs 17 residues. The V end lost 0 bases, the J end lost 0 bases, and 12 bases lay between the germline ends. The CDR3 is CASSESAPGISNQPQHF. DNA of the CDR3: TGCGCCAGCAGTGAGTCAGCTCCGGGGATTAGCAATCAGCCCCAGCATTTT.

V gene TRBV6-5 combines with J gene TRBJ1-5; 7 nucleotides line up with TRBD1. Trimming cost V 6 bases and J 1 base; bases outside gene matches: 6. Germline V gene lookup returns CDR1 MNHEY and CDR2 SVGAGI. There are 15 residues in the CDR3. The CDR3 sequence is CASSYDRASNQPQHF. CDR3 bases: TGTGCCAGCAGCTACGACAGGGCAAGCAATCAGCCCCAGCATTTT.

CDR3 sequence reads: CASSARNTEAFF. The CDR3 DNA reads as TGTGCCAGCAGTGCCCGGAACACTGAAGCTTTCTTT. The chain employs TRBV2 and TRBJ1-1, with D unresolved. V dropped 4 bases and J dropped 1 base, with 4 bases sitting between them. The germline V gene encodes CDR1 SNHLY and CDR2 FYNNEI. The CDR3 totals 12 residues.

This sequence joins TRBV9 and TRBJ2-3; tentative D call: TRBD1 (6 bases). CDR3 length: 22 amino acids. The germline V gene has CDR1 SGDLS and CDR2 YYNGEE. Between the trimmed V and J ends, which lost 0 bases and 0 bases, there was a span of 29 bases. CDR3 loop: CASSVATGSGTRVVFSTDTQYF. In DNA, the CDR3 is TGTGCCAGCAGCGTAGCTACAGGGTCCGGGACAAGAGTCGTATTTAGCACAGATACGCAGTATTTT.

This clone has a single count. The V gene is TRBV27, the J gene TRBJ1-3; D is undetermined. The V gene's germline CDR1 is MNHEY and CDR2 SMNVEV (reference sequence). V was trimmed by 6 bases and J by 0 bases, leaving 15 bases between them. The CDR3 loop spans 16 amino acids. This chain's CDR3 is CASSLNPRISGNTIYF. CDR3 sequence (DNA): TGTGCCAGCAGCCTGAACCCCAGGATCTCTGGAAACACCATATATTTT.

The chain combines TRBV11-2 with TRBJ2-7, with 7 bases identical to TRBD2. The CDR3 is 15 residues long. V shed 3 bases, J shed 2 bases, and the junction held 7 bases outside the gene matches. Germline loops: CDR1 SGHAT, CDR2 FQNNGV. CDR3 sequence (DNA): TGTGCCAGCAGCTTTGGGGGGGACTTCACCTACGAGCAGTACTTC. Its translation: CASSFGGDFTYEQYF.

The chain uses TRBV5-8 and TRBJ2-3; TRBD2 aligns across 14 bases. Germline V gives CDR1 SGHTS, CDR2 YDEGEE. This CDR3 region has 15 residues. Germline trimming cut 4 bases from V and 8 bases from J; bases unmatched to any gene: 6. DNA for the CDR3: TGTGCCAGCAGCCTGGGGACTAGCGGGGGCGGTACGCAGTATTTT. It is translated as CASSLGTSGGGTQYF.

This clone turned up a few times. This rearrangement joins TRBV7-9 to TRBJ1-2; D is perhaps TRBD1 (6 bases). V was shortened by 4 bases and J by 2 bases, with 11 bases between the two germline ends. Looked up from germline, CDR1 is SEHNR and CDR2 is FQNEAQ (reference sequence). The CDR3 is 14 residues long. DNA of the CDR3: TGTGCCAGCAGCTCAAGGACAGTAAACTATGGCTACACCTTC. Amino acid sequence: CASSSRTVNYGYTF. The whole variable domain, remainder taken from reference TRBV7-9 and TRBJ1-2, is DTGVSQNPRHKITKRGQNVTFRCDPISEHNRLYWYRQTLGQGPEFLTYFQNEAQLEKSRLLSDRFSAERPKGSFSTLEIQRTEQGDSAMYLCASSSRTVNYGYTFGSGTRLTVV.

The rearrangement joins TRBV10-3 to TRBJ2-1; tentative D call: TRBD2 (7 bases). The germline V and J ends were trimmed by 2 bases and 6 bases, with 17 bases remaining between them. Germline CDR1 reads ENHRY; CDR2 reads SYGVKD. CDR3 length equals 16 residues. CDR3 nucleotide sequence: TGTGCCATCAGTGAGAGAGGGGGGGCCATGGGCAATGAGCAGTTCTTC. As protein: CAISERGGAMGNEQFF.

The genes are TRBV6-5 and TRBJ1-4, with 7 bases matching TRBD1. Per the germline V gene, CDR1 is MNHEY and CDR2 is SVGAGI. The V gene end was trimmed by 0 bases and the J gene end by 5 bases; junction bases not matched to a gene: 0. The CDR3 runs 14 residues. CDR3 loop: CASSYSTGNEKLFF. The DNA for the CDR3 is TGTGCCAGCAGTTACTCGACAGGGAATGAAAAACTGTTTTTT.

This clone has only one observation. V and J are TRBV10-2 and TRBJ1-6; TRBD1 matches at 9 bases. The CDR3 totals 16 residues. V gave up 6 bases and J gave up 10 bases; unmatched junction bases: 13. Looked up from germline, CDR1 is WSHSY and CDR2 is SAAADI. In DNA, the CDR3 is TGCGCCAGCAGCTCCGCACAGGGGGCGCCCGGGTCACCCCTCCACTTT. This encodes CASSSAQGAPGSPLHF.

The J gene is TRBJ2-1, the V gene TRBV29-1; 9 bases match TRBD2. Germline CDR1 is SQVTM and CDR2 is ANQGSEA. With 5 bases clipped from V and 6 bases from J, the junction kept 5 bases outside the gene matches. The CDR3 runs 13 residues. CDR3 residues: CSVIRTSANEQFF. In DNA, the CDR3 is TGCAGCGTTATTCGGACTAGCGCCAATGAGCAGTTCTTC.

The rearrangement joins TRBV5-4 to TRBJ1-3; no definite D call. The CDR3 has 14 residues. Trimming cost V 4 bases and J 0 bases, with 8 bases left between them. Germline lookup yields CDR1 SGHNT and CDR2 YYREEE (reference sequence). The CDR3 DNA sequence: TGTGCCAGCAGCGGATGGGCCTCTGGAAACACCATATATTTT. Its translation is CASSGWASGNTIYF.

The rearrangement uses TRBV6-2 or TRBV6-3 and TRBJ2-3; D possibly corresponds to TRBD2 (5 bases). Between the trimmed V and J ends, which lost 5 bases and 0 bases, there was a span of 12 bases. CDR1 MNHEY and CDR2 SVGEGT come from the germline V gene. The CDR3 is made up of 15 amino acids. CDR3 region: CASSRGLTSTDTQYF. Written as DNA, the CDR3 is TGTGCCAGCAGTAGAGGACTGACTAGCACAGATACGCAGTATTTT.

This chain joins TRBV27 and TRBJ1-2; 8 bases are shared with TRBD1. Germline-derived CDR1 and CDR2 are MNHEY and SMNVEV (reference sequence). The length of the CDR3 is 14 residues. The V and J ends lost 0 bases and 8 bases, in that order; junction bases with no gene match: 5. For the CDR3, the DNA is TGTGCCAGCAGTTTATCGGGTCAGGGGGCCGGCTACACCTTC. This translates into CASSLSGQGAGYTF.

This chain joins TRBV27 and TRBJ1-6, with D tentatively TRBD1 (5 bases). V lost 6 bases, J lost 13 bases, and 16 bases lay in between. Germline V gene sequence: CDR1 MNHEY, CDR2 SMNVEV (reference sequence). The length of the CDR3 is 13 residues. CDR3 bases: TGTGCCAGCAGCCCGGCGGGGGGGAAGCCCCTCCACTTT. As protein: CASSPAGGKPLHF.

V usage is TRBV5-5 and J usage is TRBJ2-2; weak D call: TRBD1 (6 bases). Trimming took 4 bases from V and 0 from J, leaving 13 bases between them. CDR3 length: 16 residues. The germline gives CDR1 SGHKS, CDR2 YYEKEE (reference sequence). This CDR3 is CASSPTGTTNTGELFF. The CDR3 bases are TGTGCCAGCAGCCCGACCGGGACAACGAACACCGGGGAGCTGTTTTTT.